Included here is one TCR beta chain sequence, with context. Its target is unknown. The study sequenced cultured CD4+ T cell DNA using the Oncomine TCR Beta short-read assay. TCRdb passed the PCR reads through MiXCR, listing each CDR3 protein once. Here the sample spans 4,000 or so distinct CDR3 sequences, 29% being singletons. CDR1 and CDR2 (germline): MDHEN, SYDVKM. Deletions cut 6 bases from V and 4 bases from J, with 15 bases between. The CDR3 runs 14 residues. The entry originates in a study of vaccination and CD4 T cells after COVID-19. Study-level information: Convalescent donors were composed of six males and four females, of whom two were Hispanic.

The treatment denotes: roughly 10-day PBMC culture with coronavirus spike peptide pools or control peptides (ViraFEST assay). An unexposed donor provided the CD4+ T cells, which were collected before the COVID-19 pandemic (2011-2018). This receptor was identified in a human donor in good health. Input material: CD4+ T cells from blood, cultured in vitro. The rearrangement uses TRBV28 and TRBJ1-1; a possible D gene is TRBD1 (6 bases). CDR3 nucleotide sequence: TGTGCCAGCAGGGAGGGAGGGGGAGGCACTGAAGCTTTCTTT. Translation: CASREGGGGTEAFF. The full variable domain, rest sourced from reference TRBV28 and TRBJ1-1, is DVKVTQSSRYLVKRTGEKVFLECVQDMDHENMFWYRQDPGLGLRLIYFSYDVKMKEKGDIPEGYSVSREKKERFSLILESASTNQTSMYLCASREGGGGTEAFFGQGTRLTVV.